This T cell receptor (beta chain) emerged from a study of type 1 and type 2 diabetes patients. About the study: Sequencing for the whole study yielded around 19 million paired-end reads.

Roughly 9.8 milliliters of peripheral blood were collected from each participant. PCR was run on genomic DNA. Multiplex PCR with 30 forward and 13 reverse primers amplified the TCR beta CDR3. TCRdb recomputed calls from the multiplex PCR reads with MiXCR, one row per CDR3 protein. The data show under 300,000 distinct CDR3 sequences, roughly 48% seen once. About this clonotype: Its antigen is as yet unknown.

Study-wide results and limits: With limited T2D and control samples, some T1D-only expanded clones may not be T1D-specific. Between type 2 diabetes and control samples, V and J usage averaged approximately 0.97 correlation.

Germline loops: CDR1 SEHNR, CDR2 FQNEAQ (reference sequence). This CDR3 spans 14 amino acids. V was trimmed by 5 bases and J by 1 base, leaving 11 bases between them. This chain uses TRBV7-9 with TRBJ1-1; D perhaps matches TRBD1 (5 bases). Sequencing was carried out using peripheral blood mononuclear cells (PBMCs). The receptor was isolated from a man aged 18-30 years with type 2 diabetes. The DNA of the CDR3 is TGTGCCAGCAGCGTGGGACCGCAGAACACTGAAGCTTTCTTT. This translates into CASSVGPQNTEAFF.